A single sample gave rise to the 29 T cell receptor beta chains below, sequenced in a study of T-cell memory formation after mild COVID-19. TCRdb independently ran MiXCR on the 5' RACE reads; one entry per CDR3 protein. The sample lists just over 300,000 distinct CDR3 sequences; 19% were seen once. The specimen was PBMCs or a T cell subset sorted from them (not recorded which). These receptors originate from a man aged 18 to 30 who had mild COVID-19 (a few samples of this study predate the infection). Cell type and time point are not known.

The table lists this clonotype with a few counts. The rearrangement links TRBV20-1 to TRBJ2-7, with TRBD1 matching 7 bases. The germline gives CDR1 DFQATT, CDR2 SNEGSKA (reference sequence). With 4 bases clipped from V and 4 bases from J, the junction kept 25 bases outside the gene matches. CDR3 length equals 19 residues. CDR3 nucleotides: TGCAGTGCTATAACGCGCCTGACAGGGAAACAGGGAAAGCGTTACGAGCAGTACGTC. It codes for CSAITRLTGKQGKRYEQYV.

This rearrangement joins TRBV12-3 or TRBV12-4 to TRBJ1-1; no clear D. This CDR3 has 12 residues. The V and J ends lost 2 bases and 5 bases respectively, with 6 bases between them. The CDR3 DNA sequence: TGTGCCAGCAGTTTATCGCGAACTGAAGCTTTCTTT. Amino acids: CASSLSRTEAFF.

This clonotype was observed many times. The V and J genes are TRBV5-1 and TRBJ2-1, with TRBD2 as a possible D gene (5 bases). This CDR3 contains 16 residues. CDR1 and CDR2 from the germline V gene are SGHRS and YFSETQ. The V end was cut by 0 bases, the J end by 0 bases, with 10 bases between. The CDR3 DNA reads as TGCGCCAGCAGCTTGGGGCAGCGGCTCTCCTACAATGAGCAGTTCTTC. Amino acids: CASSLGQRLSYNEQFF.

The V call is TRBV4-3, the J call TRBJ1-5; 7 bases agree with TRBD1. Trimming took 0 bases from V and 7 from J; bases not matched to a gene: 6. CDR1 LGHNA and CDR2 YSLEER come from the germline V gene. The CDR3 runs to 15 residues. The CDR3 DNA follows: TGCGCCAGCAGCCAAGAACTCACAGGGGACCAGCCCCAGCATTTT. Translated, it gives CASSQELTGDQPQHF.

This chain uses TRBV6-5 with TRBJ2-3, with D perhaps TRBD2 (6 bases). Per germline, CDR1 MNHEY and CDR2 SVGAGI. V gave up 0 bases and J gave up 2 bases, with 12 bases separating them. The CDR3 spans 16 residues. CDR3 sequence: CASSYSYGTATDTQYF. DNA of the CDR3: TGTGCCAGCAGTTACTCATACGGGACTGCCACAGATACGCAGTATTTT.

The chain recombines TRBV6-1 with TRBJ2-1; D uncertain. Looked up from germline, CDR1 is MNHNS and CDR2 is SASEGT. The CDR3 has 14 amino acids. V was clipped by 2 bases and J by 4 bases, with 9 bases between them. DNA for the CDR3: TGTGCCAGCAGTGAAAATTCGGAGTACAATGAGCAGTTCTTC. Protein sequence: CASSENSEYNEQFF.

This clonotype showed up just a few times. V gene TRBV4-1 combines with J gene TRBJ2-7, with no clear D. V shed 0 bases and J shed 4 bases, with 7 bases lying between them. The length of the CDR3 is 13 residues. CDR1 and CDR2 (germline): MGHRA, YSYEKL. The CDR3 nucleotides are TGCGCCAGCAGCCAAGAACCCGGGTACGAGCAGTACTTC. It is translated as CASSQEPGYEQYF.

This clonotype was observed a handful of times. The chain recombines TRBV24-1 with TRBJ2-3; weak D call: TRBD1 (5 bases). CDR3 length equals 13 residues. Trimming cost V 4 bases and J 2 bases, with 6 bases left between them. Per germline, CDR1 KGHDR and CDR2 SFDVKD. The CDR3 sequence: CATSEGDTDTQYF. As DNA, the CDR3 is TGTGCCACCAGTGAAGGGGACACAGATACGCAGTATTTT.

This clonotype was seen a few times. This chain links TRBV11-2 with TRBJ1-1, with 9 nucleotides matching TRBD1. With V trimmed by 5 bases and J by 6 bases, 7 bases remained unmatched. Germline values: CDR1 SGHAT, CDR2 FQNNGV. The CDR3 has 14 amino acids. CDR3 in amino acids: CASSAYRGQAEAFF. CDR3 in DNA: TGTGCCAGCAGCGCATACAGGGGGCAGGCTGAAGCTTTCTTT.

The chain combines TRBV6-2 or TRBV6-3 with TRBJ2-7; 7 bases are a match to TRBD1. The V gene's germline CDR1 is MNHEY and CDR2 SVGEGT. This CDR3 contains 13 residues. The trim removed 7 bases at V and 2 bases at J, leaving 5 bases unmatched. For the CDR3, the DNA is TGTGCCAGCAAGCCGACAGGGCCCTACGAGCAGTACTTC. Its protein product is CASKPTGPYEQYF.

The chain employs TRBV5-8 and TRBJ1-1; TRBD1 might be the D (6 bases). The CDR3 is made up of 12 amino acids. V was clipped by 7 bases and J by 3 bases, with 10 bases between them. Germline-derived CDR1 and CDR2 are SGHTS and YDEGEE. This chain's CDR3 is CASCRGHTEAFF. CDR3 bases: TGTGCCAGCTGCAGGGGACACACTGAAGCTTTCTTT.

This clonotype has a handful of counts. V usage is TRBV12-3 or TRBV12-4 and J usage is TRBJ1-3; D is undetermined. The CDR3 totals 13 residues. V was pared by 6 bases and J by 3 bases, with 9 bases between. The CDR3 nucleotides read TGTGCCAGCAGCCCCCAATATGGAAACACCATATATTTT. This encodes CASSPQYGNTIYF.

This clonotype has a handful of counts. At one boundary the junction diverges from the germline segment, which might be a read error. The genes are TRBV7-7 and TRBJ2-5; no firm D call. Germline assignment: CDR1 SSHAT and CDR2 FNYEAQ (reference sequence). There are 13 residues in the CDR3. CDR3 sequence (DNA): TGTGCTAGCAGCTCACTCCACGGAGAGACCCAGTACTTC. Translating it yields CASSSLHGETQYF.

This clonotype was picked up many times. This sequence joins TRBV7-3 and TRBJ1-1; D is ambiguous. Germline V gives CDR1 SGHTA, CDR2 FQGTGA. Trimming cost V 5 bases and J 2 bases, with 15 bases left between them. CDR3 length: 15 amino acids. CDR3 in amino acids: CASSHSGGLNTEAFF. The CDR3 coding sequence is TGTGCCAGCAGCCACAGTGGCGGCCTTAACACTGAAGCTTTCTTT.

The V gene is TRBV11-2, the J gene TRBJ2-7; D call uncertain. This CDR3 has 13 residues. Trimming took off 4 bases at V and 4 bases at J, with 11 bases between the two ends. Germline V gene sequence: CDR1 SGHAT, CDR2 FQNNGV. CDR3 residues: CASSYEETYEQYV. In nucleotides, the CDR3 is TGTGCCAGCAGCTATGAAGAGACTTACGAGCAGTACGTC.

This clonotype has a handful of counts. The DNA for the CDR3 is TGTGCCACCAGCAGAGGTTATCAGATGAGAGAGAACACTGAAGCTTTCTTT. Its protein product is CATSRGYQMRENTEAFF. The V call is TRBV15, the J call TRBJ1-1; no clear D. Germline CDR1 is LNHNV and CDR2 is YYDKDF (reference sequence). CDR3 length: 17 amino acids. With 1 base removed from V and 1 base from J, the gap between germline ends came to 16 bases.

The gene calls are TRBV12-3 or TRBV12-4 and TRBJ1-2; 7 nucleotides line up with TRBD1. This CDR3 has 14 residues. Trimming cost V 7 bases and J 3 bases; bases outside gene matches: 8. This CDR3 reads CASTFFGTDYGYTF. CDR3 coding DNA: TGTGCCAGCACCTTTTTTGGGACAGACTATGGCTACACCTTC.

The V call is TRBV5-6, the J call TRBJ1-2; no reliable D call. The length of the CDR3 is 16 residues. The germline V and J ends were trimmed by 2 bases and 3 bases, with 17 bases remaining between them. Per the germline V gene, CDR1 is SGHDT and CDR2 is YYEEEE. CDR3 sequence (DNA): TGTGCCAGCAGCTTACCCCCCCAGGCCACTTACTATGGCTACACCTTC. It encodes CASSLPPQATYYGYTF.

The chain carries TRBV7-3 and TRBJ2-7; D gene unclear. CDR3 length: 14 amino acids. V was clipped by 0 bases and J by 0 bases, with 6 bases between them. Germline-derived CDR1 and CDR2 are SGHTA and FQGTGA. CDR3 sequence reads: CASSLTASSYEQYF. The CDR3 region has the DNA TGTGCCAGCAGCTTAACGGCCAGCTCCTACGAGCAGTACTTC.

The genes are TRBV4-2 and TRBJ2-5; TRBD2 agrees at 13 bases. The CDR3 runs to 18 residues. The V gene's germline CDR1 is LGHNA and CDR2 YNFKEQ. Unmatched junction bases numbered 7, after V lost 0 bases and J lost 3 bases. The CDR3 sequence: CASSQELAGGRVEETQYF. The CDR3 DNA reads TGTGCCAGCAGCCAAGAACTAGCGGGGGGGCGGGTCGAAGAGACCCAGTACTTC.

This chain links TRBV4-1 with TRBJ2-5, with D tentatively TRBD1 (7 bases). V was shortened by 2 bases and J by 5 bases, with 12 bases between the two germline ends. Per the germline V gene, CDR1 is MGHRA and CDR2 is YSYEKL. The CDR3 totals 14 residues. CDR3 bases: TGCGCCAGCAGCCAATTGCCAGGGGGGGAGACCCAGTACTTC. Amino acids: CASSQLPGGETQYF.

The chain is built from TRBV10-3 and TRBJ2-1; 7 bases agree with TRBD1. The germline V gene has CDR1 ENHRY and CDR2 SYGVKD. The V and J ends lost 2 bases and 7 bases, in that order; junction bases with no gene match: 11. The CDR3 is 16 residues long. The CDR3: CAISEIPETGRNEQFF. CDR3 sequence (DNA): TGTGCCATCAGTGAGATCCCCGAGACAGGGCGGAATGAGCAGTTCTTC.

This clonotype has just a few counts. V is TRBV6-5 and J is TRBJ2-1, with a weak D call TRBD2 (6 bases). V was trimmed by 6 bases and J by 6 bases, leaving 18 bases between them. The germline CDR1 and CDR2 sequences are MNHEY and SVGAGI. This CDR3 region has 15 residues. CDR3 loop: CASRETGTLLNEQFF. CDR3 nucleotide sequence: TGTGCCAGCAGGGAGACCGGGACTCTACTCAATGAGCAGTTCTTC.

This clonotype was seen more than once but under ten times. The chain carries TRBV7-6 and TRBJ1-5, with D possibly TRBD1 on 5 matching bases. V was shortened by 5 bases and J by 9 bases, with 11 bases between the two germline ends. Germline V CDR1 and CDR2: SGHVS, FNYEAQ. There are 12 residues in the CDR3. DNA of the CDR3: TGTGCCAGCAGCCCCTGGGACGGGCCCCAGCATTTT. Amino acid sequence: CASSPWDGPQHF.

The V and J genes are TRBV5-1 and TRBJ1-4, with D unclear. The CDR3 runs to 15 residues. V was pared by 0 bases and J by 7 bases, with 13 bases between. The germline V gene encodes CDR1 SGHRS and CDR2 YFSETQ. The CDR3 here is CASSLGGQDGEKLFF. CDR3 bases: TGCGCCAGCAGCTTGGGTGGCCAGGATGGTGAAAAACTGTTTTTT.

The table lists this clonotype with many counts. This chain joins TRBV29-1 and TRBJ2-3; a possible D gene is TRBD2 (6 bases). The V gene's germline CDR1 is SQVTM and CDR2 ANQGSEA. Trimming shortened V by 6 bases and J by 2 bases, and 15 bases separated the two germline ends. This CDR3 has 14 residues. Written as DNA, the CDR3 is TGCAGCGTCCGGCGGGGAACCGCCACAGATACGCAGTATTTT. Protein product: CSVRRGTATDTQYF.

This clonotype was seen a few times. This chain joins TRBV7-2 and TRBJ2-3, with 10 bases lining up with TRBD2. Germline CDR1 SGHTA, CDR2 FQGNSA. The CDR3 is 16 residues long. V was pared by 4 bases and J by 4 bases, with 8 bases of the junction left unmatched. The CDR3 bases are TGTGCCAGCAGCTCCACCCTAGCGGGGGAGGCAGATACGCAGTATTTT. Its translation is CASSSTLAGEADTQYF. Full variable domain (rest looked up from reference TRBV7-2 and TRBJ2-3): GAGVSQSPSNKVTEKGKDVELRCDPISGHTALYWYRQSLGQGLEFLIYFQGNSAPDKSGLPSDRFSAERTGGSVSTLTIQRTQQEDSAVYLCASSSTLAGEADTQYFGPGTRLTVL.

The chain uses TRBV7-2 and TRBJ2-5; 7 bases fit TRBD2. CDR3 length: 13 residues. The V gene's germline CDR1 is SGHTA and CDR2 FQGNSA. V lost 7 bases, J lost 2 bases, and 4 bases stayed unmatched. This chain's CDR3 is CASNWGGQETQYF. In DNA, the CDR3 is TGTGCCAGCAATTGGGGGGGGCAAGAGACCCAGTACTTC.

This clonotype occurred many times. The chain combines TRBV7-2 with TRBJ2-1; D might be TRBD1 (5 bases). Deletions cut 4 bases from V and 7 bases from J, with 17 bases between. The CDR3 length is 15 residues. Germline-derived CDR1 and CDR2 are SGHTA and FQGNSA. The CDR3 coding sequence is TGTGCCAGCAGCTCCAGGGCGGCCTATGAAAATGAGCAGTTCTTC. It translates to CASSSRAAYENEQFF.